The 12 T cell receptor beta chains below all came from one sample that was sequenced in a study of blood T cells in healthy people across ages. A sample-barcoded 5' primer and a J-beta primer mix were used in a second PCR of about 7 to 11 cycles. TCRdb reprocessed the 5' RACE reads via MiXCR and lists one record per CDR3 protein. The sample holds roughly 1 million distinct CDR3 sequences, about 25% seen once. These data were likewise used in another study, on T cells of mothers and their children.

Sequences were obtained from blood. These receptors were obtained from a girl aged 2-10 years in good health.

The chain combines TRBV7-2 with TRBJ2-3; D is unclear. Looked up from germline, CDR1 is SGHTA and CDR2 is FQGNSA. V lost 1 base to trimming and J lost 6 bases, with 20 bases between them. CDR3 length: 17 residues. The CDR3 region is CASSLVGPRSARDTQYF. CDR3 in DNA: TGTGCCAGCAGCTTAGTGGGCCCGCGCTCAGCTAGGGATACGCAGTATTTT. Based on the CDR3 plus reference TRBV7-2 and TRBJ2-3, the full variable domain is GAGVSQSPSNKVTEKGKDVELRCDPISGHTALYWYRQSLGQGLEFLIYFQGNSAPDKSGLPSDRFSAERTGGSVSTLTIQRTQQEDSAVYLCASSLVGPRSARDTQYFGPGTRLTVL.

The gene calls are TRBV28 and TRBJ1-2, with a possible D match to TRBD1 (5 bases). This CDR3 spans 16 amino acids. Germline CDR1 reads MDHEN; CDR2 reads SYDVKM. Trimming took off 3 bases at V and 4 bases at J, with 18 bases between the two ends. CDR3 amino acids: CASSFLPGSFRYGYTF. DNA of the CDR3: TGTGCCAGCAGTTTTCTACCAGGGTCATTTCGCTATGGCTACACCTTC.

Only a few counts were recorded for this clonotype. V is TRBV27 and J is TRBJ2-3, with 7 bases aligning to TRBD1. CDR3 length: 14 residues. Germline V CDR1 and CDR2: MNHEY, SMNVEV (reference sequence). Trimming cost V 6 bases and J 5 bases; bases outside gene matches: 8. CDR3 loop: CASRPTGSGDTQYF. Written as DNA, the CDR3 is TGTGCCAGCAGGCCGACAGGGTCCGGAGATACGCAGTATTTT.

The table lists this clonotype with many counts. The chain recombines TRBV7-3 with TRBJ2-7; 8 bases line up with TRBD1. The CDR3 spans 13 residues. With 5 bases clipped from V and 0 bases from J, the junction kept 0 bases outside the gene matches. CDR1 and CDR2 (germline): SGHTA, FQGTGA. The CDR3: CASSTGGSYEQYF. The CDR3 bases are TGTGCCAGCAGCACAGGGGGCTCCTACGAGCAGTACTTC.

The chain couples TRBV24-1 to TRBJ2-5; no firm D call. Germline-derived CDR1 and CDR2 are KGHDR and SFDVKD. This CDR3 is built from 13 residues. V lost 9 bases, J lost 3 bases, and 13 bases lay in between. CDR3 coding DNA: TGTGCCACCCGGGCAGCTGCCAAAGAGACCCAGTACTTC. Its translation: CATRAAAKETQYF.

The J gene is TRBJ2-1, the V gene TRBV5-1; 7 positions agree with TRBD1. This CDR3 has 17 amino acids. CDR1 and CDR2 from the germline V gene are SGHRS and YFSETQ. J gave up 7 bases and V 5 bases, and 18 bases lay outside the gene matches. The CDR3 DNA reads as TGCGCCAGCAGTAGAACAGGGGTGGGGTCTCCTTGGAATGAGCAGTTCTTC. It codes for CASSRTGVGSPWNEQFF.

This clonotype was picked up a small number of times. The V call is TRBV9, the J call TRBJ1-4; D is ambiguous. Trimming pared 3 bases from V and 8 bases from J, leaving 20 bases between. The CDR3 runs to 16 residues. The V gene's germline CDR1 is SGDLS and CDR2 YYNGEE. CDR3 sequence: CASSEESGRAFEKLFF. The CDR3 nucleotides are TGTGCCAGCAGCGAAGAGTCCGGGAGAGCTTTCGAAAAACTGTTTTTT.

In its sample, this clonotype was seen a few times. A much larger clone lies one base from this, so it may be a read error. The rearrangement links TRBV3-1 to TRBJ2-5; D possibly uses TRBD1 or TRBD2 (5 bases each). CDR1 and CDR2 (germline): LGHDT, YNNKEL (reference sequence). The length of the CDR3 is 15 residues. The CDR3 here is CAGSRLPNPRGAQYF. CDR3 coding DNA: TGTGCCGGCAGCCGCCTCCCGAACCCGAGAGGGGCCCAGTACTTC.

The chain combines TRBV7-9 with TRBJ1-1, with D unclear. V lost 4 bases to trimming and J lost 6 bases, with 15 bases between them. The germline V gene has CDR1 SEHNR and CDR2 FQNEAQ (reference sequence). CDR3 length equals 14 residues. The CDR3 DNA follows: TGTGCCAGCAGCTCCATGGGCGGGATACCTGAAGCTTTCTTT. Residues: CASSSMGGIPEAFF.

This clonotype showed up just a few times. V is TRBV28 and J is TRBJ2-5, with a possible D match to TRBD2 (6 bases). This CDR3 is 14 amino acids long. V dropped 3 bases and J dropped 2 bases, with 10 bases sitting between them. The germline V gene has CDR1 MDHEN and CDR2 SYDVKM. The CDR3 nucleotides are TGTGCCAGCAGTTTCCTAGCGACTCAAGAGACCCAGTACTTC. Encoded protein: CASSFLATQETQYF. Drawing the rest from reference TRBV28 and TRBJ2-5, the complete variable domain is DVKVTQSSRYLVKRTGEKVFLECVQDMDHENMFWYRQDPGLGLRLIYFSYDVKMKEKGDIPEGYSVSREKKERFSLILESASTNQTSMYLCASSFLATQETQYFGPGTRLLVL.

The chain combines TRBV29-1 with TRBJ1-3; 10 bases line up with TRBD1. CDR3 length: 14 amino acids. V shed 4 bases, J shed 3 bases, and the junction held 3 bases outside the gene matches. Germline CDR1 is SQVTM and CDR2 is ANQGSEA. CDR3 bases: TGCAGCGTTGCGACAGGGGGCTTTGGAAACACCATATATTTT. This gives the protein CSVATGGFGNTIYF.

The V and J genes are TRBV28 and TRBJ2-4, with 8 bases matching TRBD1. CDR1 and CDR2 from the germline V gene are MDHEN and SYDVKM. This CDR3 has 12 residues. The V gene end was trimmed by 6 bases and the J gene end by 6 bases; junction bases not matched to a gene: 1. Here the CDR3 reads CASSGQGNIQYF. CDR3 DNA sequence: TGTGCCAGCAGCGGACAGGGAAACATTCAGTACTTC.